The subject of this entry is one T cell receptor (beta chain). Its antigen is not known. Other DNA variants within this sample encode the same CDR3. Data came from immunoSEQ multiplex PCR; TCRdb stores just in-frame clones and leaves some out. The sample lists approximately 2.1 million clones; more than 80% were seen once. Those who donated were healthy HIV-negative adults, with no recent acute infections or vaccinations reported. These data belong to a study of shared clonotypes between healthy human individuals. Findings and limits, study-wide: Four donors shared around 5.1% of their naive CD4 clonotypes.

The sequenced material came from naive CD4+ T cells from PBMCs. Subset meaning: CD45RA+ positively selected. The sequence was obtained from a man aged 18-30 years in good health. Some clones in this sample may be carry-over from other donors' samples.

DNA of the CDR3: TGCGCCAGCAGCCCGGGACAGGGGAACACTGAAGCTTTCTTT. This translates into CASSPGQGNTEAFF. The chain employs TRBV5-1 and TRBJ1-1, with TRBD1 identical over 9 bases. Losses at the gene ends were 4 bases for V and 1 base for J; bases not matched to a gene: 2. The CDR3 has 14 amino acids. Germline V gene sequence: CDR1 SGHRS, CDR2 YFSETQ.